This TCR beta chain was retrieved from a study of T cell responses to AZD1222 COVID-19 vaccine. Study-wide results and limits: Sampling that yielded the repertoires occurred only after the peak T cell response.

Measured with immunoSEQ multiplex PCR; TCRdb has only the in-frame clones, and not every one. Of under 200,000 clones in the sample, roughly 90% are singletons; the top ten hold about 4.3%. This clone has more than one count but fewer than ten. What it binds is not known. The clonotype comes from an adult who received the AZD1222 COVID-19 vaccine. Sequenced here: peripheral blood, sampled 28 days after the second AZD1222 dose.

The CDR3 DNA follows: TGCGCCAGCAGCCAAGACGCCGCGGGGAGGGGTAAGCAGTTCTTC. Its translation is CASSQDAAGRGKQFF. The chain is built from TRBV4-1 and TRBJ2-1; 7 bases match TRBD2. The CDR3 loop spans 15 amino acids. Germline-derived CDR1 and CDR2 are MGHRA and YSYEKL. Germline trimming cut 0 bases from V and 11 bases from J; bases unmatched to any gene: 10.